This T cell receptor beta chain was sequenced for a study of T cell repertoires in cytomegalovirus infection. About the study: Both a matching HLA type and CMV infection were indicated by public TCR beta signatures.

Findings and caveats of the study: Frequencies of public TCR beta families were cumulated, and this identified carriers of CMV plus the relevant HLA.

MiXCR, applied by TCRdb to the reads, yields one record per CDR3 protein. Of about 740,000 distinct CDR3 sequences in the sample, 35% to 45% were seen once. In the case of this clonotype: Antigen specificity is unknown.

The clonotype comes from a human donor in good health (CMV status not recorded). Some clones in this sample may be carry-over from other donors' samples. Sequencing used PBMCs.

The chain's CDR3 is CASSYARRQPQHF. CDR3 sequence (DNA): TGTGCCAGCAGTTACGCCAGGCGCCAGCCCCAGCATTTT. The chain is built from TRBV6-5 and TRBJ1-5, with D unresolved. Trimming pared 2 bases from V and 7 bases from J, leaving 9 bases between. The CDR3 is 13 amino acids. Germline V gene data show CDR1 as MNHEY and CDR2 as SVGAGI.